Listed here are 27 T cell receptor beta chains from one sample, sequenced in a study of T-cell reconstitution after alpha-beta-depleted transplantation in children. As it was prepared, the TCRbeta library received unique molecular identifiers. One entry per CDR3 protein results from TCRdb running MiXCR on the PCR reads. The sample includes about 270,000 distinct CDR3 sequences, 9.9% seen only once; the top ten take 10%. Specimen: PBMCs from the stem cell graft donor, collected from the stem cell graft. These receptors originate from a human donor who donated a stem cell graft to a child with SCID.

The rearrangement uses TRBV27 and TRBJ2-1; 10 bases line up with TRBD2. Germline lookup yields CDR1 MNHEY and CDR2 SMNVEV (reference sequence). The trim removed 2 bases at V and 9 bases at J, leaving 19 bases unmatched. The CDR3 spans 19 residues. CDR3 DNA: TGTGCCAGCAGTTTACGGGTTTGGGCTATGAGCGGGGGGGCCGGTGAGCAGTTCTTC. Translating it yields CASSLRVWAMSGGAGEQFF.

This clonotype was seen repeatedly, ten times or more. This chain links TRBV27 with TRBJ2-7, with 9 positions matching TRBD1. The CDR3 contains 16 residues. J lost 3 bases, V lost 5 bases, and 11 bases had no gene match. Germline lookup yields CDR1 MNHEY and CDR2 SMNVEV (reference sequence). The CDR3 loop is CASSPLPDRGLYEQYF. The CDR3 DNA reads TGTGCCAGCAGTCCGCTTCCGGACAGGGGACTCTACGAGCAGTACTTC.

This clonotype was detected only a few times. The rearrangement links TRBV12-3 or TRBV12-4 to TRBJ2-2; D may match TRBD1 or TRBD2 (5 bases each). Trimming left V 1 base short and J 4 bases short, with 13 bases between. The CDR3 spans 16 residues. CDR3 DNA: TGTGCCAGCAGTTTAGAATTTGGGGGTGTCACCGGGGAGCTGTTTTTT. Its protein product is CASSLEFGGVTGELFF.

This clonotype was seen more than once but under ten times. This rearrangement joins TRBV7-9 to TRBJ1-1; no reliable D call. CDR1 is SEHNR, CDR2 FQNEAQ, per germline (reference sequence). The CDR3 loop spans 14 amino acids. V lost 2 bases, J lost 1 base, and 8 bases lay in between. CDR3 nucleotide sequence: TGTGCCAGCAGCTTACTACGGGAGAACACTGAAGCTTTCTTT. This gives the protein CASSLLRENTEAFF.

There are many counts of this clonotype. V is TRBV6-2 or TRBV6-3 and J is TRBJ2-5; D is ambiguous. V was shortened by 3 bases and J by 5 bases, with 7 bases between the two germline ends. Germline CDR1 MNHEY, CDR2 SVGEGT. The CDR3 is 12 residues long. The CDR3 DNA reads TGTGCCAGCAGTTATCCCGGTGAGACCCAGTACTTC. Translated: CASSYPGETQYF.

The chain uses TRBV4-1 and TRBJ1-1; perhaps TRBD1 as D (6 bases). V lost 6 bases and J lost 3, with 14 bases in between. Germline CDR1 and CDR2: MGHRA and YSYEKL. The CDR3 sequence is 14 residues long. In DNA form, the CDR3 reads TGCGCCAGCAGAAACAGGGTAATGGACACTGAAGCTTTCTTT. Translating it yields CASRNRVMDTEAFF.

This clonotype was counted only a few times. The chain carries TRBV12-3 or TRBV12-4 and TRBJ2-5; 7 bases line up with TRBD2. This CDR3 has 15 amino acids. V was clipped by 6 bases and J by 2 bases; unmatched bases: 9. CDR3 bases: TGTGCCAGCAGCTCTTTAGGCGGGGGACAAGAGACCCAGTACTTC. Its translation is CASSSLGGGQETQYF.

The chain links TRBV6-1 to TRBJ2-7, with 8 bases lining up with TRBD1. After removal of 5 bases from V and 6 bases from J, the junction contained 9 bases not matched to a gene. Germline V lookup: CDR1 MNHNS, CDR2 SASEGT. This CDR3 region has 14 residues. This CDR3 is CASSLGTGLLEQYF. In nucleotides, the CDR3 is TGTGCCAGCAGTCTCGGGACAGGTCTCCTCGAGCAGTACTTC.

This clonotype was found a few times. V is TRBV29-1 and J is TRBJ2-7; 9 bases agree with TRBD1. The CDR3 extends over 13 amino acids. J lost 6 bases, V lost 4 bases, and 7 bases had no gene match. Germline V gives CDR1 SQVTM, CDR2 ANQGSEA. The DNA of the CDR3 is TGCAGCGTTGGGGTACAGGGGGCGTTCGAGCAGTACTTC. It specifies CSVGVQGAFEQYF.

This clonotype came up many times. The V and J genes are TRBV12-3 or TRBV12-4 and TRBJ1-2; D call uncertain. Trimming removed 5 bases at V and 8 bases at J, with 15 bases between. This CDR3 has 13 residues. As DNA, the CDR3 is TGTGCCAGCAGTCCCCTGATAAAGCTGGGCTACACCTTC. Residues: CASSPLIKLGYTF.

This clonotype was detected a few times. This chain uses TRBV27 with TRBJ2-3, with 8 bases identical to TRBD2. CDR3 length: 16 amino acids. Germline CDR1 reads MNHEY; CDR2 reads SMNVEV (reference sequence). Unmatched junction bases numbered 4, after V lost 2 bases and J lost 0 bases. This CDR3 reads CASSLTGLGSTDTQYF. In DNA form, the CDR3 reads TGTGCCAGCAGTTTAACGGGACTAGGAAGCACAGATACGCAGTATTTT.

This clonotype was counted only a few times. The gene calls are TRBV4-1 and TRBJ1-5; D possibly corresponds to TRBD1 (5 bases). CDR1 and CDR2 from the germline V gene are MGHRA and YSYEKL. The length of the CDR3 is 15 residues. V shed 2 bases and J shed 5 bases, with 13 bases lying between them. The CDR3 is CASSQTLTAYQPQHF. CDR3 DNA: TGCGCCAGCAGCCAAACTCTGACAGCTTATCAGCCCCAGCATTTT.

This clonotype was observed many times. V usage is TRBV7-2 and J usage is TRBJ2-2, with D uncertain. CDR3 length equals 14 residues. Trimming took off 7 bases at V and 0 bases at J, with 9 bases between the two ends. Germline CDR1 reads SGHTA; CDR2 reads FQGNSA. The CDR3 DNA is TGTGCCAGCAATCCCGGATCGAACACCGGGGAGCTGTTTTTT. Its protein product is CASNPGSNTGELFF.

The gene calls are TRBV5-1 and TRBJ2-1, with D uncertain. Germline V CDR1 and CDR2: SGHRS, YFSETQ. This CDR3 spans 13 amino acids. V was cut by 3 bases and J by 8 bases, with 12 bases left in between. CDR3 nucleotides: TGCGCCAGCAGCTCCCCCGTCCTGGATGAGCAGTTCTTC. Amino acids: CASSSPVLDEQFF.

This clonotype has only a few counts. The chain recombines TRBV4-1 with TRBJ1-1; D gene unclear. V was cut by 3 bases and J by 11 bases, with 13 bases left in between. The CDR3 extends over 12 amino acids. Germline V lookup: CDR1 MGHRA, CDR2 YSYEKL. The CDR3, as DNA: TGCGCCAGCAGCCATCCGGGCGCTTGGGCTTTCTTT. It yields the protein CASSHPGAWAFF.

This sequence joins TRBV7-6 and TRBJ2-2; D gene uncertain. The CDR3 is 16 residues long. V was cut by 3 bases and J by 2 bases, with 13 bases left in between. Germline assignment: CDR1 SGHVS and CDR2 FNYEAQ. DNA for the CDR3: TGTGCCAGCAGCTTTGCGATTGAGGCAAACACCGGGGAGCTGTTTTTT. It encodes CASSFAIEANTGELFF. The variable domain in full, with the rest retrieved from reference TRBV7-6 and TRBJ2-2, is GAGVSQSPRYKVTKRGQDVALRCDPISGHVSLYWYRQALGQGPEFLTYFNYEAQQDKSGLPNDRFSAERPEGSISTLTIQRTEQRDSAMYRCASSFAIEANTGELFFGEGSRLTVL.

This clonotype was counted between two and nine times. CDR3 DNA: TGTGCCAGCAGCTTAGGGGACAGATCCTACGAGCAGTACTTC. Translating it yields CASSLGDRSYEQYF. The rearrangement links TRBV7-9 to TRBJ2-7; 7 positions match TRBD1. The CDR3 contains 14 residues. Germline CDR1 and CDR2: SEHNR and FQNEAQ (reference sequence). Unmatched junction bases numbered 1, after V lost 1 base and J lost 1 base.

This chain connects TRBV12-3 or TRBV12-4 to TRBJ2-1; 10 nucleotides align to TRBD2. The V and J ends lost 6 bases and 2 bases, in that order; junction bases with no gene match: 4. The CDR3 covers 15 residues. The CDR3 coding sequence is TGTGCCAGCAGGGCAGCGGGGGGGCCCTACAATGAGCAGTTCTTC. Translation gives CASRAAGGPYNEQFF.

This clonotype has more than one count but fewer than ten. This chain joins TRBV20-1 and TRBJ2-7; 9 bases match TRBD2. There are 17 residues in the CDR3. Germline loops: CDR1 DFQATT, CDR2 SNEGSKA (reference sequence). After removal of 0 bases from V and 4 bases from J, the junction contained 13 bases not matched to a gene. The CDR3 is CSARERFSGGPLYEQYF. DNA of the CDR3: TGCAGTGCTAGAGAACGTTTTAGCGGGGGCCCCCTTTACGAGCAGTACTTC.

V usage is TRBV28 and J usage is TRBJ2-7; 9 nucleotides align to TRBD1. The CDR3 is 17 residues long. Germline loops: CDR1 MDHEN, CDR2 SYDVKM. V trimming: 5 bases; J trimming: 4 bases; junction bases outside the gene matches: 15. The CDR3 here is CASSDYWTGEVWYEQYF. The CDR3, as DNA: TGTGCCAGCAGTGACTACTGGACAGGGGAGGTGTGGTACGAGCAGTACTTC.

The rearrangement joins TRBV5-6 to TRBJ2-7, with D unclear. V was cut by 0 bases and J by 7 bases, with 11 bases left in between. Germline loops: CDR1 SGHDT, CDR2 YYEEEE. The CDR3 sequence is 13 residues long. CDR3 loop: CASSLEDPREQYF. DNA for the CDR3: TGTGCCAGCAGCTTGGAGGACCCGAGGGAGCAGTACTTC.

This clonotype has ten or more counts. The chain joins TRBV5-1 to TRBJ1-1; no reliable D call. The ends were cut back, 1 base at V and 6 bases at J, with 13 bases in the middle. The length of the CDR3 is 14 residues. Germline CDR1 SGHRS, CDR2 YFSETQ. The CDR3 DNA follows: TGCGCCAGCAGCTTGAAGACCCCGAGCGCTGAAGCTTTCTTT. It is translated as CASSLKTPSAEAFF. Filled out from reference TRBV5-1 and TRBJ1-1, the complete variable domain reads KAGVTQTPRYLIKTRGQQVTLSCSPISGHRSVSWYQQTPGQGLQFLFEYFSETQRNKGNFPGRFSGRQFSNSRSEMNVSTLELGDSALYLCASSLKTPSAEAFFGQGTRLTVV.

The chain combines TRBV4-1 with TRBJ2-1, with 9 nucleotides matching TRBD1. V was clipped by 2 bases and J by 7 bases; unmatched bases: 9. The V gene's germline CDR1 is MGHRA and CDR2 YSYEKL. The length of the CDR3 is 16 residues. CDR3: CASSQHRQGGGNEQFF. The CDR3 DNA follows: TGCGCCAGCAGCCAACACAGACAGGGGGGAGGGAATGAGCAGTTCTTC.

This clonotype turned up a few times. CDR3 loop: CASSLRQGLDTQYF. The CDR3, as DNA: TGTGCCAGCAGTCTCCGACAGGGTTTAGATACGCAGTATTTT. J is TRBJ2-3 and V is TRBV12-3 or TRBV12-4; 7 bases line up with TRBD1. This CDR3 comprises 14 residues. Trimming took 5 bases from V and 5 from J; bases not matched to a gene: 7.

The rearrangement joins TRBV7-9 to TRBJ1-5; D is unresolved. Trimming pared 0 bases from V and 9 bases from J, leaving 9 bases between. From germline, CDR1 is SEHNR and CDR2 FQNEAQ (reference sequence). CDR3 size: 13 residues. The CDR3 loop is CASSLAEVGPQHF. DNA for the CDR3: TGTGCCAGCAGCTTAGCGGAAGTAGGGCCCCAGCATTTT.

The rearrangement joins TRBV29-1 to TRBJ2-3; 9 nucleotides align to TRBD2. The junction had 3 bases not matched to a gene; V was cut back by 4 bases and J by 1 base. This CDR3 contains 14 residues. The germline CDR1 and CDR2 sequences are SQVTM and ANQGSEA. The CDR3 protein is CSVGERGGTDTQYF. The CDR3, as DNA: TGCAGCGTTGGGGAGCGGGGGGGCACAGATACGCAGTATTTT.

V gene TRBV7-9 combines with J gene TRBJ2-5, with D perhaps TRBD1 (5 bases). CDR1 and CDR2 (germline): SEHNR, FQNEAQ (reference sequence). The CDR3 consists of 15 residues. V was pared by 8 bases and J by 3 bases, with 19 bases between. The CDR3 region has the DNA TGTGCCAGCGAGATTAGTGACTGGGGCGAAGAGACCCAGTACTTC. As protein: CASEISDWGEETQYF.